This T cell receptor (beta chain) was identified in a study of PD-1 blockade in classical Hodgkin lymphoma (dated by TCRdb to the early 2020s). Regarding the study in general: Nivolumab dosing was 3 mg/kg intravenously every 2 weeks, continuing until either disease progression or unacceptable toxicity. The study used TCR beta sequencing and CyTOF to define a peripheral blood immune signature of response to PD-1 blockade in classical Hodgkin lymphoma. General conclusions and limits of the study: By C4D1, a significant rise was seen in CD4+ TCR diversity but not in CD8+ TCR diversity (p=0.0027 vs p=0.16), and the rise was most apparent among complete responders (p=0.02). Lower diversity was observed in patients in whom nivolumab was started less than 1 year after ASCT, and these patients were excluded from later analyses so that confounding by immune reconstitution would be avoided. Newly diagnosed patients were reported to have lower baseline TCR diversity than healthy donors, and relapsed/refractory patients were reported to have lower baseline TCR diversity still. The study was limited to a single clinical trial cohort, and causes of repertoire differences, possibly disease activity or prior therapy, remained undefined. Baseline diversity similar to that of newly diagnosed patients was observed in trial patients achieving complete response, whereas significantly lower diversity was observed in partial responders and progressors.

Sample time point, as interpreted from the label and publication: cycle 4 day 1 (C4D1), after less than seven weeks of nivolumab. Every trial patient had relapsed following autologous stem cell transplantation, and prior brentuximab vedotin exposure was what differed among cohorts A, B and C. The trial cohort included some 53 patients with relapsed/refractory classical Hodgkin lymphoma, and each patient had a best overall response of complete response, partial response or progressive disease. Trial patients were treated with single-agent nivolumab in the multi-cohort phase II CheckMate 205 trial. An independent review committee assessed best overall response by applying the 2007 International Working Group response criteria. Trial PBMCs were collected just before the start of nivolumab (C1D1) and during therapy at cycle 2 day 1 and cycle 4 day 1. Peripheral blood was collected in 8 mL Vacutainer Cell Preparation Tubes, from which PBMCs were isolated by centrifugation and then cryopreserved.

Genomic DNA was isolated using the Qiagen DNeasy kit from unsorted PBMCs as well as from negatively selected CD4+ and CD8+ fractions. TCR beta CDR3 regions were amplified by immunoSEQ multiplex PCR using primers annealing to V and J segments. Amplification bias was minimized using a synthetic immune receptor repertoire, and residual bias was removed computationally after sequencing. In the source study's methods: Custom Python scripts were used to quantify repertoire diversity as the Shannon entropy index. The unsorted, CD4+ and CD8+ repertoires were each analyzed separately, with the exception of combined analyses, where CD4+ and CD8+ sequences were merged in silico. A clone counted as expanded when the clone's frequency after treatment rose at least 2-fold relative to C1D1, and clones undetected at baseline were given a pseudocount of 0.5. Clones with 0 or 1 copy at C1D1 were classified as singleton clones, and clones with 2 or more copies were classified as non-singleton clones. Clones expanded in unsorted samples were labelled as CD4+, CD8+ or unknown by matching protein sequences in sorted samples from the same patient. Wilcoxon tests were applied to paired samples to test diversity changes from C1D1 to C4D1. TCRdb stores this immuneACCESS table with in-frame sequences only. Part of the clones is absent; in the studies checked, under half of the shortfall reflects unresolved V genes, and no reason is known for the rest. That table is the source of V, J and clone size, and D and trimming were worked out from the DNA. For this sample the table gives tens of thousands of clones, of which around nine tenths were detected only once. The top ten clonotypes cover roughly 7.1% of the sample.

The CDR3 covers 15 residues, taking in both the cysteine and the phenylalanine. The CDR3 DNA has 45 bases and is translated from base 1. Ends trimmed: V by 6 bases, J by 1 base; bases unmatched to a gene: 5. CDR1 and CDR2 are drawn from the germline V gene (reference sequence): LNHDA, SQIVND. Comments on this clone: Its antigen has not been determined. Within one base of it there is no much larger clone, and no base qualities were kept.

The receptor was isolated from a human donor with classical Hodgkin lymphoma. The sample in question was peripheral blood mononuclear cells (PBMCs), obtained before the fourth cycle of nivolumab. Here the chain combines TRBV19 and TRBJ2-3, with 9 central nucleotides matching TRBD1. The DNA sequence is as follows: TGTGCCAGTAGCCAGACAGGGGGAGGCACAGATACGCAGTATTTT. Translated, this gives CASSQTGGGTDTQYF. Reference TRBV19 and TRBJ2-3 genes cover what lies past the CDR3, so the full variable domain is DGGITQSPKYLFRKEGQNVTLSCEQNLNHDAMYWYRQDPGQGLRLIYYSQIVNDFQKGDIAEGYSVSREKKESFPLTVTSAQKNPTAFYLCASSQTGGGTDTQYFGPGTRLTVL.